This T cell receptor (beta chain) emerged from a study of beta chain features in type 1 diabetes. Comment on this clone: Its antigen is not identified.

Findings of the study overall: Patients' naive, central memory and regulatory TCRB repertoires appeared more alike than those of healthy donors. In all four CD4+ subsets, TCRB CDR3 length was significantly, moderately reduced in type 1 diabetes.

Of the isolated RNA, all was reverse transcribed, and so the sequenced material was expressed TCRB transcripts. Clones were sequenced by immunoSEQ multiplex PCR, and TCRdb holds only the in-frame ones, with some missing. In the table there are 680,000 or so clones, about an eighth of which are singletons. The germline gives CDR1 SGHNT, CDR2 YENEEA. Trimming shortened V by 6 bases and J by 5 bases, and 21 bases separated the two germline ends. This CDR3 has 16 residues. V and J are TRBV11-3 and TRBJ2-3; D may be TRBD1 (6 bases). The sequence was obtained from a man younger than 30 with type 1 diabetes. Sequencing used naive CD4+ T cells from blood. CDR3 in amino acids: CASRGAGTLELDTQYF. Here the CDR3 DNA reads TGTGCCAGCAGGGGGGCCGGGACGCTCGAACTAGATACGCAGTATTTT.